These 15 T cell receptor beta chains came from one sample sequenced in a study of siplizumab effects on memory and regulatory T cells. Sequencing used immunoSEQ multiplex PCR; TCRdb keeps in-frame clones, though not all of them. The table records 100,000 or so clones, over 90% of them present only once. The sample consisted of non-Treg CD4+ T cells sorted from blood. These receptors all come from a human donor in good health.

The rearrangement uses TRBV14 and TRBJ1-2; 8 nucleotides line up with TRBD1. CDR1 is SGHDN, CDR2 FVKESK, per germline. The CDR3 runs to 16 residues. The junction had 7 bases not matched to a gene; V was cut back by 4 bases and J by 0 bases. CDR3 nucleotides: TGTGCCAGCAGCCCCCCGGGACAGGCAGCTAACTATGGCTACACCTTC. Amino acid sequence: CASSPPGQAANYGYTF.

This chain's CDR3 is CASRKGHLSGNTIYF. CDR3 DNA: TGTGCCAGCAGAAAGGGACACCTTTCTGGAAACACCATATATTTT. This chain uses TRBV28 with TRBJ1-3; D is possibly TRBD1 (6 bases). The CDR3 runs 15 residues. V was shortened by 6 bases and J by 1 base, with 13 bases between the two germline ends. Germline V CDR1 and CDR2: MDHEN, SYDVKM. The complete variable domain, with remaining parts taken from reference TRBV28 and TRBJ1-3, reads DVKVTQSSRYLVKRTGEKVFLECVQDMDHENMFWYRQDPGLGLRLIYFSYDVKMKEKGDIPEGYSVSREKKERFSLILESASTNQTSMYLCASRKGHLSGNTIYFGEGSWLTVV.

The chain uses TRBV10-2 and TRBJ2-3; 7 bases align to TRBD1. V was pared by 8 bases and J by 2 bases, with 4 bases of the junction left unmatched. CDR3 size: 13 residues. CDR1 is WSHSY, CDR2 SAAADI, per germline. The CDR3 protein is CASLDRLTDTQYF. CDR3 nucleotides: TGCGCCAGCTTGGACAGGCTCACAGATACGCAGTATTTT.

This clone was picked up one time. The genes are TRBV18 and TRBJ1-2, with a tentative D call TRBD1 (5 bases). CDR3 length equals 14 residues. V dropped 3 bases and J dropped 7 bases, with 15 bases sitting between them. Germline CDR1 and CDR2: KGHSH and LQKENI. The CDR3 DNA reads TGTGCCAGCTCACCGGGGGAGTTTAGCGGTGGCTACACCTTC. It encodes CASSPGEFSGGYTF.

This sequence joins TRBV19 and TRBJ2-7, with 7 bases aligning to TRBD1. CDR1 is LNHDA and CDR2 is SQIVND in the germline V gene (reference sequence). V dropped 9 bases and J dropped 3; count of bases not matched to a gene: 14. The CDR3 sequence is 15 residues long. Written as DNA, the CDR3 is TGTGCCAGCCGCCGCGGTACAGGGGAGATCTACGAGCAGTACTTC. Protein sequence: CASRRGTGEIYEQYF.

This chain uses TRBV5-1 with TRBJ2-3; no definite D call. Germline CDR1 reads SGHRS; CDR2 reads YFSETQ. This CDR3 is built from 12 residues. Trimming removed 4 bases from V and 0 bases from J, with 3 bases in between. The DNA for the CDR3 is TGCGCCAGCAGCCGTAGCACAGATACGCAGTATTTT. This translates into CASSRSTDTQYF.

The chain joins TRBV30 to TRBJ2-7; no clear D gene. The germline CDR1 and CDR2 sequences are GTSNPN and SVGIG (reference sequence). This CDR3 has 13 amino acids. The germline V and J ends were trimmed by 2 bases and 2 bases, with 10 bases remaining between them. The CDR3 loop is CAWSQSVTYEQYF. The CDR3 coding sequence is TGTGCCTGGAGTCAATCCGTAACCTACGAGCAGTACTTC.

This chain's CDR3 is CASSLGGVTYNEQFF. The DNA of the CDR3 is TGTGCCAGCAGCTTGGGGGGGGTCACCTACAATGAGCAGTTCTTC. V and J are TRBV5-4 and TRBJ2-1; possibly TRBD2 for D (6 bases). The CDR3 consists of 15 residues. Germline values: CDR1 SGHNT, CDR2 YYREEE (reference sequence). V was cut by 0 bases and J by 2 bases, with 9 bases left in between. Filled out from reference TRBV5-4 and TRBJ2-1, the complete variable domain reads ETGVTQSPTHLIKTRGQQVTLRCSSQSGHNTVSWYQQALGQGPQFIFQYYREEENGRGNFPPRFSGLQFPNYSSELNVNALELDDSALYLCASSLGGVTYNEQFFGPGTRLTVL.

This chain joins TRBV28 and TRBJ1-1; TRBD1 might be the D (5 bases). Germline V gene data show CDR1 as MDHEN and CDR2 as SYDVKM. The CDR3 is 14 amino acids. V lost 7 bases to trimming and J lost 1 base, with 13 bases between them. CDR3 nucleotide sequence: TGTGCCAGCAACGGGGGTCAGACGAACACTGAAGCTTTCTTT. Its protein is CASNGGQTNTEAFF.

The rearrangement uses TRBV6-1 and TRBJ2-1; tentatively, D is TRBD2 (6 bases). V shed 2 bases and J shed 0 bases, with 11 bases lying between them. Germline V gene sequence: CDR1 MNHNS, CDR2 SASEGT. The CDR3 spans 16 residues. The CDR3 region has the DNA TGTGCCAGCAGTGAAAAGGCGGGGAGCTCCTACAATGAGCAGTTCTTC. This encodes CASSEKAGSSYNEQFF.

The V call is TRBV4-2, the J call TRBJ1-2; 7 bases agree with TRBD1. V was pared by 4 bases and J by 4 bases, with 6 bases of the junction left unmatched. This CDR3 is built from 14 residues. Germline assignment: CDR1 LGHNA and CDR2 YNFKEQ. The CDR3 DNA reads TGTGCCAGCAGCCGAAGGGGACAGAGCTATGGCTACACCTTC. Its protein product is CASSRRGQSYGYTF.

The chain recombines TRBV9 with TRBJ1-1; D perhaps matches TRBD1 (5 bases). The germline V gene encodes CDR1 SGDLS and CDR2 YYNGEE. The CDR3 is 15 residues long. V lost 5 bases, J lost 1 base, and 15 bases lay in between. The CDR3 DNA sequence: TGTGCCAGCAGGAGGGGTGGTAATGAGAACACTGAAGCTTTCTTT. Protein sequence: CASRRGGNENTEAFF.

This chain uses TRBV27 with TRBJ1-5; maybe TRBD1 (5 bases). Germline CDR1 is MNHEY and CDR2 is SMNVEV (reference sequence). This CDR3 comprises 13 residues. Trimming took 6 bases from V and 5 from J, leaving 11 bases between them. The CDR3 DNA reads TGTGCCAGCAGAAGAGGCAGGGATCAGCCCCAGCATTTT. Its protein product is CASRRGRDQPQHF.

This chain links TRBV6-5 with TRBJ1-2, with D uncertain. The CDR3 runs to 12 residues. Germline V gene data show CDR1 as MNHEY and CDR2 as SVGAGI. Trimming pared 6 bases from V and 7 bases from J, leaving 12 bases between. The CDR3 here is CASRKEEAGYTF. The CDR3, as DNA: TGTGCCAGCAGAAAGGAAGAAGCTGGCTACACCTTC.

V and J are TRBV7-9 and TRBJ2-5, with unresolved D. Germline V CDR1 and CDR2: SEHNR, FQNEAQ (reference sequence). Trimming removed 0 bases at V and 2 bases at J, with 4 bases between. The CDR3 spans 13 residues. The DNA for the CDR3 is TGTGCCAGCAGCTTAGCCAGGCAAGAGACCCAGTACTTC. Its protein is CASSLARQETQYF.